The present TCR beta chain was sequenced within a study of tumor and adjacent non-tumor tissue in lung cancer (dated by TCRdb to the late 2010s). As for the study more broadly: The cohort included roughly 11 adenocarcinoma, a couple of squamous cell carcinoma and 1 small cell lung cancer patients. Sequencing generated a total of 125,075,908 productive TCRbeta reads, averaging roughly 4.4 million reads per sample. TCRbeta CDR3 sequencing was performed on around 30 paired specimens, with one tumor sample and one normal lung sample collected per patient. The study compared bulk TCRbeta repertoires from lung tumor tissue and matched distant non-tumor lung tissue of around 14 lung cancer patients. The 15 or so patients were aged about 31 to 85 years, included approximately ten men and 5 women, and had TNM stage I to III disease. What the study reported, not specific to this receptor: Tumor tissue showed significantly greater TCR diversity (inverse Simpson) than normal lung tissue (approximately 400 vs 170, P = 0.0075, Mann-Whitney U test). Peripheral blood was not sequenced, so blood TCRbeta repertoires in these lung cancer patients were not examined. Neither the sequencing platform nor unique molecular identifiers are mentioned in the methods. The cohort had only about 16 patients, and the authors noted that larger samples and more detailed clinical data are needed. In normal lung, the top 100 clones accounted for a significantly larger cumulative share of the repertoire than in tumor tissue. TCR diversity was significantly higher in younger patients, and higher tumor TCR diversity was associated with shorter overall and disease-free survival.

Libraries were prepared through multiplex PCR. Sequencer: Illumina HiSeq 2500. TCRbeta libraries were built by three rounds of nested PCR using primers (Table S4), following protocols modified from ARM-PCR. Before sequencing, PCR products in the 200-500 bp range were cut out of the gel and cleaned up using the QIAquick gel extraction kit. The original pipeline was this. Trimmomatic was used to clean the reads, FLASH was used to merge the reads into complete CDR3 sequences, and MiTCR was used to assign the reads to V(D)J germline segments. Clonal diversity was calculated as the inverse Simpson's index using VDJtools. Productive reads were defined as in-frame sequences without a premature stop codon. TCRdb took the public reads, trimmed them with fastp at Q25, ran MiXCR for clone calling and kept in-frame beta chains. Rows merge per CDR3 protein into single entries with the most common DNA and genes. The V and J calls, along with clone size, are taken from TCRdb and not from the paper's own processing. Here the sample has under 250,000 distinct CDR3 sequences; approximately 74% occur a single time. The ten largest clones take up less than 25% of the sample.

This clonotype was counted once. Which antigen it targets is not known. No base quality information exists; no much larger clone differs at one position. Support from one read is weak. Measured from the cysteine to the phenylalanine, the CDR3 is 14 residues long. The sequence is cut down to CDR3 DNA, 42 bases in frame from base 1. Looking up the germline V gene yields CDR1 SQVTM and CDR2 ANQGSEA. Bulk unsorted tissue served as the source for RNA extraction, and RNA quality was assessed using a NanoDrop ND-1000 and an Agilent 2100. Newly diagnosed lung cancer patients without prior chemotherapy who had been admitted for thoracic surgery in China between August and November 2014 were enrolled as donors. Anyone who had undergone radiotherapy or chemotherapy before, or who had another cancer at the same time, was left out of the study. Pieces of surgical tissue measuring about 1-2.1 cm3 were kept in RNAlater solution and stored at -80 degrees C until use.

The clonotype originates from a man aged 55 to 69 with non-small cell lung cancer. In this chain, TRBV29-1 is recombined with TRBJ2-3; 11 nucleotides in the junction match TRBD2. What was sequenced was lung tumor tissue. At the DNA level, the sequence is TGCATCGTCGAGACTAGCGGGGGCACAGATACGCAGTATTTT. Translation gives CIVETSGGTDTQYF.